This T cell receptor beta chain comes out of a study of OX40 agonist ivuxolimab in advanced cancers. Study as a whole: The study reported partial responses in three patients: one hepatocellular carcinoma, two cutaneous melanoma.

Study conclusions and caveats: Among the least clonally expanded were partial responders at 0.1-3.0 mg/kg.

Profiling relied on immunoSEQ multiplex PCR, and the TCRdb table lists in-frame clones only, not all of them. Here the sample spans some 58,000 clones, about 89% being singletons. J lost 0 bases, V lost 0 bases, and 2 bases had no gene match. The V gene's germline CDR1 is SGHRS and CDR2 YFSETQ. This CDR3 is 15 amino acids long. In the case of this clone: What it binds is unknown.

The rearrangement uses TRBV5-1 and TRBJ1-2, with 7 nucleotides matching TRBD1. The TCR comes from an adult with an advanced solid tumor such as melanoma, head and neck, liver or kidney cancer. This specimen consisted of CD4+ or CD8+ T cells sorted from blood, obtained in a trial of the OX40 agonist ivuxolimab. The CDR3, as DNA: TGCGCCAGCAGCTTGGGTGGACAGGCTAACTATGGCTACACCTTC. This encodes CASSLGGQANYGYTF.